This T cell receptor (beta chain) originates from a study of T cell responses to AZD1222 COVID-19 vaccine. Study-level results: Among spike-specific TCRs, nearly half reportedly target unmutated variant regions.

Germline lookup yields CDR1 ENHRY and CDR2 SYGVKD. The V and J ends lost 3 bases and 4 bases, in that order; junction bases with no gene match: 5. The CDR3 spans 15 residues. Only in-frame clones appear in the TCRdb table, and some are missing; sequencing was by immunoSEQ multiplex PCR. Seen here are about 110,000 clones, 89% observed once, and the top ten hold approximately 3%. Remarks on this clone: Its target is not known.

This chain connects TRBV10-3 to TRBJ1-2; TRBD1 aligns across 10 bases. Sequences were derived from peripheral blood, sampled on day 0 of MenACWY control vaccination. This receptor was identified in an adult in good health. This chain's CDR3 is CAISEPTGGLYGYTF. The DNA of the CDR3 is TGTGCCATCAGTGAACCGACAGGGGGCCTCTATGGCTACACCTTC.